This T cell receptor (beta chain) appears in the sequencing data of a study of T cell responses to AZD1222 COVID-19 vaccine. Study-level points and caveats: CD4 TCRs linked to vaccination spanned spike, dominating at 160-218 and 743-854. Among those given AZD1222, only five or six were seropositive at baseline.

Clones were sequenced by immunoSEQ multiplex PCR, and TCRdb holds only the in-frame ones, with some missing. Among 75,000 to 85,000 clones listed, almost 90% were seen once. From germline, CDR1 is KGHSY and CDR2 FQNENV. The CDR3 spans 16 residues. The V and J ends lost 4 bases and 1 base respectively, with 14 bases between them. As concerns this clone: Its antigen is unknown.

Sample: peripheral blood, taken 28 days after the second AZD1222 dose. V usage is TRBV16 and J usage is TRBJ1-5; D not certain. This sequence was found in an adult who received the AZD1222 COVID-19 vaccine. This chain's CDR3 is CASSPGGPFSNQPQHF. The DNA for the CDR3 is TGTGCCAGCAGCCCAGGAGGGCCCTTCAGCAATCAGCCCCAGCATTTT.